Described below is a single T cell receptor (beta chain) sequence and its context. The data were taken from a study of blood T cell repertoires in COVID-19. Measured with immunoSEQ multiplex PCR; TCRdb has only the in-frame clones, and not every one. Of some 390,000 clones in the sample, approximately 90% are singletons; the top ten hold around 1.5%. Per germline, CDR1 LNHDA and CDR2 SQIVND (reference sequence). This CDR3 has 14 residues. After removal of 4 bases from V and 2 bases from J, the junction contained 1 base not matched to a gene. The V call is TRBV19, the J call TRBJ2-1; 8 bases line up with TRBD2. The sample consisted of peripheral blood. The sequence came from a woman aged 40-49 years with COVID-19, enrolled during active disease. Written as DNA, the CDR3 is TGTGCCAGTAGTAAACTAGCGGCCTACAATGAGCAGTTCTTC. Translated: CASSKLAAYNEQFF.